One and the same sample provided the 29 T cell receptor beta chains below, sequenced in a study. TCRdb reprocessed the 5' RACE reads with MiXCR, giving one entry per CDR3 protein. Here the sample spans some 57,000 distinct CDR3 sequences, roughly 15% being singletons. What was sequenced was naive CD4+ T cells sorted from blood. Subset described: naive CD4+ T cells, CD4+CD45RA+CD25-. The receptors derive from a female donor with breast cancer.

This clonotype was seen ten or more times. Since the CDR3 does not end with the conserved phenylalanine or tryptophan, this likely comes from a read error. The DNA is left out, because the CDR3 cannot be placed on it with certainty; the CDR3 is given as TCRdb lists it. CDR3 amino acids: CARGPGRDTR. J is TRBJ2-7 and V is TRBV6-5; the table's D call, TRBD1, was not checked against the DNA. Including both end residues, the CDR3 is 10 amino acids long. The germline CDR1 and CDR2 sequences are MNHEY and SVGAGI.

CDR3 bases: TGCAGTGCTAGAGATAACCCGACGAACACCATATATTTT. Residues: CSARDNPTNTIYF. This chain links TRBV20-1 with TRBJ1-3; D unclear. The CDR3 loop spans 13 amino acids. Germline V gene data show CDR1 as DFQATT and CDR2 as SNEGSKA (reference sequence). The V and J ends lost 0 bases and 7 bases respectively, with 10 bases between them.

This clonotype showed up just a few times. V is TRBV7-3 and J is TRBJ2-3; 8 bases map to TRBD2. The V gene's germline CDR1 is SGHTA and CDR2 FQGTGA. J gave up 9 bases and V 6 bases, and 8 bases lay outside the gene matches. This CDR3 contains 13 residues. The CDR3 nucleotides read TGTGCCAGCAGTAGCGGGGAGGGTGGGACGCAGTATTTT. Translated: CASSSGEGGTQYF.

This clonotype has only a few counts. J is TRBJ2-3 and V is TRBV5-1; 12 bases align to TRBD2. Losses at the gene ends were 7 bases for V and 2 bases for J; bases not matched to a gene: 5. CDR3 length: 15 amino acids. CDR1 SGHRS and CDR2 YFSETQ come from the germline V gene. The CDR3 DNA follows: TGCGCCAGCTCCCTAGCGGGAGGGCCCACAGATACGCAGTATTTT. This encodes CASSLAGGPTDTQYF.

Points on this clonotype: A much larger clone lies one base from this, so it may be a read error. The conserved phenylalanine or tryptophan is not found at the CDR3 terminus, so this likely reflects a read error. The chain's CDR3 is CASSLRQGNTGELFY. For the CDR3, the DNA is TGCGCCAGCAGCCTCAGACAGGGCAACACCGGGGAGCTGTTTTAT. The rearrangement links TRBV5-1 to TRBJ2-2; TRBD1 agrees at 7 bases. V dropped 4 bases and J dropped 2; count of bases not matched to a gene: 5. Germline V gives CDR1 SGHRS, CDR2 YFSETQ. The CDR3 has 15 residues.

In this sample, this clonotype turned up a few times. This chain links TRBV7-8 with TRBJ2-7; the match to TRBD2 covers 14 bases. V trimming: 3 bases; J trimming: 9 bases; junction bases outside the gene matches: 4. Germline V CDR1 and CDR2: SGHVS, FQNEAQ. This CDR3 comprises 14 residues. CDR3 loop: CASSLGLAGDVQYF. CDR3 sequence (DNA): TGTGCCAGCAGCTTGGGACTAGCGGGAGATGTGCAGTACTTC.

The rearrangement joins TRBV24-1 to TRBJ2-1; 12 nucleotides agree with TRBD2. This CDR3 has 15 amino acids. The V gene end was trimmed by 3 bases and the J gene end by 7 bases; junction bases not matched to a gene: 3. Germline V CDR1 and CDR2: KGHDR, SFDVKD. The CDR3 DNA reads as TGTGCCACCAGTGATCCAGGGACTAGCGGGAATGAGCAGTTCTTC. This translates into CATSDPGTSGNEQFF.

This CDR3 reads CASSHSGTSGSYEQYF. The CDR3 bases are TGTGCCAGCAGCCATTCCGGGACTAGCGGGAGCTACGAGCAGTACTTC. The chain has TRBV11-3 and TRBJ2-7; TRBD2 aligns across 14 bases. This CDR3 has 16 amino acids. In germline, CDR1 is SGHNT, CDR2 YENEEA. Germline trimming cut 5 bases from V and 3 bases from J; bases unmatched to any gene: 6.

This clonotype was detected a few times. The chain combines TRBV7-2 with TRBJ2-1; the D is unclear. The ends were cut back, 2 bases at V and 1 base at J, with 6 bases in the middle. CDR3 length: 14 amino acids. Germline V gene lookup returns CDR1 SGHTA and CDR2 FQGNSA. As DNA, the CDR3 is TGTGCCAGCAGCTTAATAAGATCCTACAATGAGCAGTTCTTC. Translated, it gives CASSLIRSYNEQFF.

V is TRBV15 and J is TRBJ1-4, with D tentatively TRBD1 (5 bases). V shed 0 bases and J shed 10 bases, with 6 bases lying between them. The CDR3 extends over 12 amino acids. The germline V gene encodes CDR1 LNHNV and CDR2 YYDKDF (reference sequence). The CDR3 spells CATSRDQGKLFF. The CDR3 coding sequence is TGTGCCACCAGCAGAGATCAGGGAAAACTGTTTTTT.

This clonotype appeared many times. The chain has TRBV6-2 or TRBV6-3 and TRBJ2-6, with D perhaps matching TRBD1 or TRBD2 (5 bases each). In germline, CDR1 is MNHEY, CDR2 SVGEGT. The CDR3 runs 18 residues. Trimming removed 5 bases from V and 0 bases from J, with 17 bases in between. CDR3 coding DNA: TGTGCCAGCAGTGCGACCGGGACGGTTATCTCTGGGGCCAACGTCCTGACTTTC. Translated, it gives CASSATGTVISGANVLTF.

This clonotype was observed a few times. The rearrangement links TRBV4-2 to TRBJ2-1, with 8 bases fitting TRBD2. CDR1 LGHNA and CDR2 YNFKEQ come from the germline V gene. The CDR3 spans 16 residues. V was clipped by 3 bases and J by 0 bases; unmatched bases: 4. DNA for the CDR3: TGTGCCAGCAGCCAGGCCGGGACTAGCTCCTACAATGAGCAGTTCTTC. As protein: CASSQAGTSSYNEQFF.

This chain links TRBV5-1 with TRBJ2-3; D not resolved. This CDR3 is 14 amino acids long. Germline values: CDR1 SGHRS, CDR2 YFSETQ. Trimming removed 2 bases at V and 11 bases at J, with 18 bases between. CDR3 protein: CASSLGPSDPKQYF. The CDR3 nucleotides are TGCGCCAGCAGCTTAGGTCCCAGCGACCCTAAGCAGTATTTT.

The J gene is TRBJ1-1, the V gene TRBV30, with D perhaps matching TRBD1 (5 bases). Per the germline V gene, CDR1 is GTSNPN and CDR2 is SVGIG (reference sequence). The CDR3 has 13 residues. V was cut by 0 bases and J by 2 bases, with 7 bases left in between. As DNA, the CDR3 is TGTGCCTGGAGTGTAGGGGCCAACACTGAAGCTTTCTTT. Its protein is CAWSVGANTEAFF.

Ten or more counts support this clonotype. This chain uses TRBV11-2 with TRBJ2-6; the D is unclear. The CDR3 length is 14 residues. Germline CDR1 and CDR2: SGHAT and FQNNGV. Trimming left V 2 bases short and J 0 bases short, with 2 bases between. CDR3 sequence reads: CASSLNSGANVLTF. CDR3 DNA sequence: TGTGCCAGCAGCTTAAACTCTGGGGCCAACGTCCTGACTTTC.

The chain is built from TRBV24-1 and TRBJ2-7, with 8 bases that match TRBD1. CDR3 length: 15 residues. Per the germline V gene, CDR1 is KGHDR and CDR2 is SFDVKD. After removal of 4 bases from V and 3 bases from J, the junction contained 7 bases not matched to a gene. The CDR3 region is CATSEAGQGNYEQYF. CDR3 DNA sequence: TGTGCCACCAGTGAAGCCGGACAGGGAAACTACGAGCAGTACTTC.

Concerning this clonotype: A read error may explain this, as a much larger clone is one base away. This chain uses TRBV4-2 with TRBJ1-3, with D uncertain. The CDR3 sequence is 15 residues long. The germline CDR1 and CDR2 sequences are LGHNA and YNFKEQ. The CDR3 bases are TGTGCCAGCAACCAAGATCCGGACCCACGAAACACCATATATTTT. It is translated as CASNQDPDPRNTIYF.

Concerning this clonotype: A much bigger clone sits one base away, suggesting this may be a read error. This chain uses TRBV20-1 with TRBJ1-1, with no clear D. Germline V gives CDR1 DFQATT, CDR2 SNEGSKA (reference sequence). The CDR3 is made up of 12 amino acids. This CDR3 reads CSASRGNAEAFF. The CDR3 DNA reads as TGCAGTGCTAGTCGAGGGAACGCTGAAGCTTTCTTT.

This clonotype has only a few counts. The chain employs TRBV9 and TRBJ2-3, with D uncertain. V was shortened by 1 base and J by 2 bases, with 11 bases between the two germline ends. Germline V gene lookup returns CDR1 SGDLS and CDR2 YYNGEE. The CDR3 runs to 15 residues. The CDR3 sequence: CASSVTRLPTDTQYF. The CDR3 DNA reads TGTGCCAGCAGCGTAACCAGGCTTCCCACAGATACGCAGTATTTT. Full variable domain (missing parts from reference TRBV9 and TRBJ2-3): DSGVTQTPKHLITATGQRVTLRCSPRSGDLSVYWYQQSLDQGLQFLIQYYNGEERAKGNILERFSAQQFPDLHSELNLSSLELGDSALYFCASSVTRLPTDTQYFGPGTRLTVL.

This clonotype was found a few times. With a much larger clone just one base away, this may be a read error. The chain has TRBV5-1 and TRBJ2-7; D might be TRBD2 (5 bases). Germline lookup yields CDR1 SGHRS and CDR2 YFSETQ. The V end was cut by 5 bases, the J end by 5 bases, with 14 bases between. The CDR3 sequence is 13 residues long. The chain's CDR3 is CASRLSANDEQYF. Written as DNA, the CDR3 is TGCGCCAGCAGACTTAGCGCGAACGACGAGCAGTACTTC.

This rearrangement joins TRBV7-2 to TRBJ2-7; the D call may be TRBD1 or TRBD2 (7 bases each). In germline, CDR1 is SGHTA, CDR2 FQGNSA. Trimming took 1 base from V and 4 from J, leaving 14 bases between them. The CDR3 sequence is 15 residues long. CDR3 sequence (DNA): TGTGCCAGCAGCTTAGGGGAGGGGGCGAGTTACGAGCAGTACTTC. As protein: CASSLGEGASYEQYF.

This clonotype was seen just once. This may stem from a read error, because a much larger clone lies one nucleotide away. The V gene is TRBV6-6, the J gene TRBJ2-6, with D perhaps TRBD1 (6 bases). The CDR3 is 16 amino acids. The V gene's germline CDR1 is MNHNY and CDR2 SVGAGI (reference sequence). CDR3 in DNA: TGTGGCAGCAGACCGACAGGAACCGCTGGGGCCAACGTCCTGACTTTC. Translation: CGSRPTGTAGANVLTF.

The V gene is TRBV5-1, the J gene TRBJ2-3; 11 nucleotides line up with TRBD1. Germline-derived CDR1 and CDR2 are SGHRS and YFSETQ. This CDR3 contains 15 residues. The V segment lost 4 bases and the J segment 4 bases; nucleotides outside the gene matches: 5. As DNA, the CDR3 is TGCGCCAGCAGCCGGGACAGGGGGTTCCCAGATACGCAGTATTTT. It yields the protein CASSRDRGFPDTQYF.

This clonotype appeared a few times. This chain connects TRBV5-1 to TRBJ2-7, with 8 bases aligning to TRBD1. Germline V CDR1 and CDR2: SGHRS, YFSETQ. V was pared by 5 bases and J by 3 bases, with 10 bases of the junction left unmatched. The CDR3 runs 15 residues. The CDR3 is CASRVRVTGVYEQYF. The DNA of the CDR3 is TGCGCCAGCAGAGTCCGTGTGACAGGGGTCTACGAGCAGTACTTC.

This clonotype was recorded many times. The J gene is TRBJ1-2, the V gene TRBV6-2 or TRBV6-3; weak D call: TRBD1 (5 bases). CDR1 is MNHEY and CDR2 is SVGEGT in the germline V gene. Trimming took off 6 bases at V and 4 bases at J, with 18 bases between the two ends. The CDR3 length is 15 residues. CDR3 loop: CASRSHGAATYGYTF. For the CDR3, the DNA is TGTGCCAGCAGAAGCCACGGGGCAGCCACCTATGGCTACACCTTC.

This clonotype has only a few counts. The chain has TRBV5-1 and TRBJ2-1; 10 bases align to TRBD2. V lost 5 bases and J lost 7; bases outside the gene matches: 12. Germline values: CDR1 SGHRS, CDR2 YFSETQ. The CDR3 is 16 residues long. The chain's CDR3 is CASRITPGLARNEQFF. The CDR3 region has the DNA TGCGCCAGCAGAATTACTCCGGGACTAGCGCGAAATGAGCAGTTCTTC.

This clonotype was picked up a small number of times. V usage is TRBV28 and J usage is TRBJ2-2, with TRBD1 identical over 7 bases. Germline V CDR1 and CDR2: MDHEN, SYDVKM. The junction had 16 bases not matched to a gene; V was cut back by 6 bases and J by 9 bases. There are 16 residues in the CDR3. In DNA, the CDR3 is TGTGCCAGCAGCACTAACACGGGACAGCTGGGTAGGGAGCTGTTTTTT. It translates to CASSTNTGQLGRELFF.

V gene TRBV5-1 combines with J gene TRBJ2-3; no clear D. CDR1 is SGHRS and CDR2 is YFSETQ in the germline V gene. CDR3 length equals 15 residues. Trimming removed 2 bases from V and 1 base from J, with 11 bases in between. The CDR3 loop reads CASSLTQERTDTQYF. Here the CDR3 DNA reads TGCGCCAGCAGCTTAACTCAGGAGCGCACAGATACGCAGTATTTT.

This clonotype was seen many times. This sequence joins TRBV20-1 and TRBJ1-5, with D perhaps matching TRBD1 (6 bases). Germline CDR1 is DFQATT and CDR2 is SNEGSKA (reference sequence). The CDR3 loop spans 12 amino acids. V gave up 5 bases and J gave up 3 bases, with 8 bases separating them. The CDR3 bases are TGCAGTGCTGACAGGCCCAATCAGCCCCAGCATTTT. Amino acids: CSADRPNQPQHF.